This is a list of T cell receptor beta chains from one sample in a study of beta chain features in type 1 diabetes. Libraries were prepared by immunoSEQ multiplex PCR; TCRdb keeps only in-frame clonotypes and omits some of them. The data hold about 410,000 clones, with about 14% observed a single time. The sequencing input was naive CD4+ T cells from blood. The source of these receptors is a man younger than 40 in good health. Each CDR3 is given with its conserved first and last residue. Size is omitted from some rows. Given values are once, few, many or a class for expanded clones.

>few|TRBV13
CASSLAARTGEKLFF
>NA|TRBV7-9
CASSLGDRVVNEQFF
>many|TRBV30
CAWSKDRRQETQYF
>few|TRBV29-1
CSVAIAGVGNEQFF
>NA|TRBV2
CASRLSVSGNTIYF
>NA|TRBV7-2
CASSLAGGPYNEQFF
>NA|TRBV29-1
CSVDRGPYGYTF
>NA|TRBV10-3
CAISASGGEETQYF
>few|TRBV7-2
CASSLGTYNEQFF
>few|TRBV7-2
CASSVGLLYQETQYF
>NA|TRBV5-1
CASSVPGNYEQYF
>NA|TRBV7-9
CASSTYDRGRGEQYF
>NA|TRBV4-3
CASSQERGLTDTQYF
>few|TRBV27
CASSTRTGVRYEQYF
>NA|TRBV13
CLKTGSWRAQYF
>few|TRBV10-3
CAISYTTGELFF
>few|TRBV19
CASMGTGNYGYTF
>few|TRBV30
CAWNLQGTNNEQFF
>few|TRBV5-1
CASSSDRVSYEQYF
>once|TRBV4-3
CASSQASGRVMGEQFF
>few|TRBV5-4
CASSLEVAGTDTQYF
>NA|TRBV7-2
CASSPLASYGYTF
>few|TRBV7-6
CASSPSVRAGETQYF
>few|TRBV12-5
CASGLKRGAGGSYNEQFF
>NA|TRBV5-1
CASSILRDSQETQYF
>few|TRBV29-1
CSVDRLKGQGGDTQYF